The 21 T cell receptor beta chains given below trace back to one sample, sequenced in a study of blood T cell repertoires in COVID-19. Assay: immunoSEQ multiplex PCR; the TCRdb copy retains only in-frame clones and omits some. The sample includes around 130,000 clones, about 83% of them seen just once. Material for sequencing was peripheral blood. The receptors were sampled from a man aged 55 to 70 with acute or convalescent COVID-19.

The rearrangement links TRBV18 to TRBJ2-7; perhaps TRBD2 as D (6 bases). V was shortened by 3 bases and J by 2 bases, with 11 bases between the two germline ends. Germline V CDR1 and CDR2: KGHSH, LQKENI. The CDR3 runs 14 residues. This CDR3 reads CASSPLDYAYEQYF. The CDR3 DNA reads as TGTGCCAGCTCACCGCTGGACTACGCCTACGAGCAGTACTTC. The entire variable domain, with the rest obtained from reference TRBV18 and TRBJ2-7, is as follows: NAGVMQNPRHLVRRRGQEARLRCSPMKGHSHVYWYRQLPEEGLKFMVYLQKENIIDESGMPKERFSAEFPKEGPSILRIQQVVRGDSAAYFCASSPLDYAYEQYFGPGTRLTVT.

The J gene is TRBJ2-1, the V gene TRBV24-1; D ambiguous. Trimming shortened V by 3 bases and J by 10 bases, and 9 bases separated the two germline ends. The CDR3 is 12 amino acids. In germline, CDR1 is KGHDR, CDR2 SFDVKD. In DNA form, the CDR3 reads TGTGCCACCAGTGATGATAGGAGAGAGCAGTTCTTC. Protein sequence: CATSDDRREQFF.

DNA of the CDR3: TGTGCCTGGTCACAGGAATCTGAAGCTTTCTTT. Its protein is CAWSQESEAFF. The V gene is TRBV30, the J gene TRBJ1-1, with a possible D match to TRBD1 (5 bases). Germline CDR1 and CDR2: GTSNPN and SVGIG (reference sequence). CDR3 length: 11 residues. Trimming cost V 5 bases and J 6 bases, with 10 bases left between them.

CDR3 nucleotide sequence: TGTGCCAGCATCCCTCCCTACCCCCTACAGGGCCGAGGTCTCGAGCAGTACTTC. Translated: CASIPPYPLQGRGLEQYF. The chain joins TRBV28 to TRBJ2-7, with D maybe TRBD1 (6 bases). Trimming stripped 7 bases from V and 6 bases from J, with 31 bases between. In germline, CDR1 is MDHEN, CDR2 SYDVKM. There are 18 residues in the CDR3.

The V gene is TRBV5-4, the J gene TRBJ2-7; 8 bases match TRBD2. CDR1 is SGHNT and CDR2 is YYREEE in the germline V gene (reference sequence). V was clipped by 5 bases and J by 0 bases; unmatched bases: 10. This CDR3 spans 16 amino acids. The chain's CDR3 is CASRNLLAGSSYEQYF. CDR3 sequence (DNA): TGTGCCAGCAGAAATCTCCTAGCGGGCAGCTCCTACGAGCAGTACTTC.

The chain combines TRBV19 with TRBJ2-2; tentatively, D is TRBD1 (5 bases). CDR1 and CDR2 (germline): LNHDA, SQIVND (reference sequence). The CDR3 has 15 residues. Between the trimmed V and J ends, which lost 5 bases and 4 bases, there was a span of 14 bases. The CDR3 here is CASSREGALTGELFF. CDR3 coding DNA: TGTGCCAGTAGTCGTGAAGGGGCTCTCACCGGGGAGCTGTTTTTT.

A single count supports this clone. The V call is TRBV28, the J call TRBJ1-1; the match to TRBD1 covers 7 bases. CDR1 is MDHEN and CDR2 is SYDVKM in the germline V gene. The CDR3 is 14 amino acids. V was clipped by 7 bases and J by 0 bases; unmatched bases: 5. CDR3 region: CASTFDRVNTEAFF. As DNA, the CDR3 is TGTGCCAGCACCTTCGACAGGGTGAACACTGAAGCTTTCTTT.

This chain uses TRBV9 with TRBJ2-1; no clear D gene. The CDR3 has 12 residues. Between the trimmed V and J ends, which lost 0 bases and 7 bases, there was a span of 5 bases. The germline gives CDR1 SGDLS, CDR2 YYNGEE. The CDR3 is CASSVDWNEQFF. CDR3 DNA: TGTGCCAGCAGCGTAGACTGGAATGAGCAGTTCTTC. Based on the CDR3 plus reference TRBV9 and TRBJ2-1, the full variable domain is DSGVTQTPKHLITATGQRVTLRCSPRSGDLSVYWYQQSLDQGLQFLIQYYNGEERAKGNILERFSAQQFPDLHSELNLSSLELGDSALYFCASSVDWNEQFFGPGTRLTVL.

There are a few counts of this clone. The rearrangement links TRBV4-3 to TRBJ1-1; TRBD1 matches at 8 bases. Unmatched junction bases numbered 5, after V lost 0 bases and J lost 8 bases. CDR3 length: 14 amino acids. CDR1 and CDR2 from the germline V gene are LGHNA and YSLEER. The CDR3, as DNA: TGCGCCAGCAGCCAAGATCCCTCAGGGGGCGAAGCTTTCTTT. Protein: CASSQDPSGGEAFF.

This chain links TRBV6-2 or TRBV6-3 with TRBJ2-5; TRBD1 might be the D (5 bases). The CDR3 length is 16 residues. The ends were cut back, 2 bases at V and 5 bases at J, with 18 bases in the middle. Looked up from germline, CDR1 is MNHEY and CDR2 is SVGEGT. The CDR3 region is CASSYGKGPRWETQYF. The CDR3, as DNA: TGTGCCAGCAGTTACGGAAAGGGGCCACGGTGGGAGACCCAGTACTTC.

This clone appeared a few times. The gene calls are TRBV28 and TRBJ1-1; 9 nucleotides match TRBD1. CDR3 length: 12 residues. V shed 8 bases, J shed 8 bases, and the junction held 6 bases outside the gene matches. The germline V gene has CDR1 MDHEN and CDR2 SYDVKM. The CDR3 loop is CASGTGGWEAFF. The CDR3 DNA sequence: TGTGCCAGCGGTACAGGGGGCTGGGAAGCTTTCTTT. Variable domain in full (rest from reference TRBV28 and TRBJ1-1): DVKVTQSSRYLVKRTGEKVFLECVQDMDHENMFWYRQDPGLGLRLIYFSYDVKMKEKGDIPEGYSVSREKKERFSLILESASTNQTSMYLCASGTGGWEAFFGQGTRLTVV.

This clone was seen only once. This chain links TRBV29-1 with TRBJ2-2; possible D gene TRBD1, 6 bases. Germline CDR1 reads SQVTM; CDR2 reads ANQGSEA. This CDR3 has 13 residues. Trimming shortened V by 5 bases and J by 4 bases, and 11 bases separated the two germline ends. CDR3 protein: CSVLGGRTGELFF. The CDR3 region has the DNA TGCAGCGTTCTAGGGGGACGCACCGGGGAGCTGTTTTTT.

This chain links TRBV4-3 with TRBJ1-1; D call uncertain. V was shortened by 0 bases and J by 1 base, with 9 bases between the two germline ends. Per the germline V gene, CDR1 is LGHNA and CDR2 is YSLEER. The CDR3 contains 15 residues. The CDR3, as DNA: TGCGCCAGCAGCCAAGACCGTCAGAAGAACACTGAAGCTTTCTTT. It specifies CASSQDRQKNTEAFF.

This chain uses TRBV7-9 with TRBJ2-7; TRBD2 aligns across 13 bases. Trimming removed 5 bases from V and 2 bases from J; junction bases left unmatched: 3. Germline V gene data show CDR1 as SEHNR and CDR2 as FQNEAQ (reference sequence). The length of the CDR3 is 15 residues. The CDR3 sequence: CASSGGTSGAYEQYF. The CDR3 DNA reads TGTGCCAGCAGCGGAGGGACTAGCGGGGCCTACGAGCAGTACTTC.

The CDR3 loop reads CASSRDRDYEQYF. In DNA form, the CDR3 reads TGTGCCAGCAGTCGGGACAGGGATTACGAGCAGTACTTC. The V gene is TRBV6-2 or TRBV6-3, the J gene TRBJ2-7; 9 bases are a match to TRBD1. J was trimmed by 4 bases and V by 5 bases; bases with no gene match: 3. Germline V gene data show CDR1 as MNHEY and CDR2 as SVGEGT. The CDR3 runs to 13 residues.

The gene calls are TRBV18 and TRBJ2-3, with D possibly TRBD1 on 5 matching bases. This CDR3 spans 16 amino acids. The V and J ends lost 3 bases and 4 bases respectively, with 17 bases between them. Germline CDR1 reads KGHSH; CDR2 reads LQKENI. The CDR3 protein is CASSPPSTALPDTQYF. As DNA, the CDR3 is TGTGCCAGCTCACCCCCCTCGACAGCCCTACCAGATACGCAGTATTTT.

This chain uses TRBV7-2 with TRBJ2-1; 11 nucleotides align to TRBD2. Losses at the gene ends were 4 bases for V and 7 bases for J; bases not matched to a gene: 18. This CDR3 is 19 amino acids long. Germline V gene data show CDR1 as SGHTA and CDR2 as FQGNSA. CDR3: CASSSLGVAGGIGKNEQFF. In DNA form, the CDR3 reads TGTGCCAGCAGCTCTCTCGGGGTAGCGGGAGGGATCGGGAAAAATGAGCAGTTCTTC.

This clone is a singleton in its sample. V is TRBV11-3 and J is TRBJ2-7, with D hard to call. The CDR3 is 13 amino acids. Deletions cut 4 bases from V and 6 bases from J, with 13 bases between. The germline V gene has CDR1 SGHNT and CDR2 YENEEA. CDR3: CASSSVLKREQYF. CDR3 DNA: TGTGCCAGCAGCTCGGTTCTTAAGCGCGAGCAGTACTTC.

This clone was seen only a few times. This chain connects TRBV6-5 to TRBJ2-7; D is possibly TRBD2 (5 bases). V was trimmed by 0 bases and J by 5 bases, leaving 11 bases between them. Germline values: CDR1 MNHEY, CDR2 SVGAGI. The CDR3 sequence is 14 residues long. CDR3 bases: TGTGCCAGCAGTTACTCGAGAGGGAACCACGAGCAGTACTTC. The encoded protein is CASSYSRGNHEQYF.

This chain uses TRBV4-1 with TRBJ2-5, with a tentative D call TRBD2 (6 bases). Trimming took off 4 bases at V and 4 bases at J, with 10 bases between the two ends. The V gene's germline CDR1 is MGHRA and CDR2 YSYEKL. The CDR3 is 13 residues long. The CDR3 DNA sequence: TGCGCCAGCAGCCTATTGGGAGGAGAGACCCAGTACTTC. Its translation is CASSLLGGETQYF.

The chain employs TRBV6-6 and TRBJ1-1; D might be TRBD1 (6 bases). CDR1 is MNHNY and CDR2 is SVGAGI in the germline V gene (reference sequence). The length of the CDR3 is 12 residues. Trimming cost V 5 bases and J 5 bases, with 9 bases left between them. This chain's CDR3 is CASSPGQTEAFF. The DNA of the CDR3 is TGTGCCAGCAGTCCAGGACAGACTGAAGCTTTCTTT.